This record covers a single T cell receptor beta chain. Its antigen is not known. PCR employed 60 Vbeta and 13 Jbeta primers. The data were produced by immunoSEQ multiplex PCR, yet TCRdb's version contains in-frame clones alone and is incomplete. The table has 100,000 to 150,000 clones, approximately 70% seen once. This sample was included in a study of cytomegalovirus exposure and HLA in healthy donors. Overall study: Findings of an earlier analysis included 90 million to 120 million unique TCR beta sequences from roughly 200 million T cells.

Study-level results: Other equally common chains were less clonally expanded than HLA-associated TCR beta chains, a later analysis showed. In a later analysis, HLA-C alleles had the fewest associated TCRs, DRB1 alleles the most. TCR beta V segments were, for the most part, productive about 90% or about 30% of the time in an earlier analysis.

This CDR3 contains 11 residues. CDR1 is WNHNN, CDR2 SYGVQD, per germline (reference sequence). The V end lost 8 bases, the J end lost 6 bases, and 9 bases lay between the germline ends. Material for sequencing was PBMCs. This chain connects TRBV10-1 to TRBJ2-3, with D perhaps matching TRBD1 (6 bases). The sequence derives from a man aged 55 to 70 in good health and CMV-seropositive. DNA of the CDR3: TGCGCCAGCGGGGGCCGGGATACGCAGTATTTT. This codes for CASGGRDTQYF.